These T cell receptor beta chains were read from a single sample in a study of blood T cell repertoires in COVID-19. Repertoires were generated with immunoSEQ multiplex PCR, while TCRdb's copy carries only in-frame clones and drops some. The sample has some 250,000 clones, just under 90% seen once; the top ten hold roughly 4%. Sequenced sample: PBMCs or T cells enriched from blood (not recorded which). These receptors originate from a woman aged 25 to 39 with acute COVID-19. The CDR3 runs from the conserved cysteine through the conserved F or W. The D gene is left open where the match is weak. Clone size is not always given. Where it is, it says once, few, many or a class for expanded clones.

TRBD1	14	few	TRBJ1-1	TRBV5-1	CASSTDRVGTEAFF	TGCGCCAGCAGCACCGACAGGGTGGGCACTGAAGCTTTCTTT
.	13	.	TRBJ1-4	TRBV5-1	CASSLYTNEKLFF	TGCGCCAGCAGCTTGTATACTAATGAAAAACTGTTTTTT
TRBD1	15	.	TRBJ2-7	TRBV7-6	CASSPRQGAIDEQYF	TGTGCCAGCAGCCCCAGGCAGGGGGCGATTGACGAGCAGTACTTC
TRBD2	11	.	TRBJ2-1	TRBV19	CASSRGDEQFF	TGTGCCAGCAGCCGGGGGGATGAGCAGTTCTTC
.	17	.	TRBJ1-1	TRBV30	CAWRGLQTAKPNTEAFF	TGTGCCTGGAGGGGGCTCCAGACAGCGAAACCGAACACTGAAGCTTTCTTT
TRBD1	15	.	TRBJ1-4	TRBV5-1	CASSNTDRGNEKLFF	TGCGCCAGCAGTAATACGGACAGGGGTAATGAAAAACTGTTTTTT
.	13	.	TRBJ2-2	TRBV7-2	CASSLTRPGELFF	TGTGCCAGCAGCTTGACAAGGCCCGGGGAGCTGTTTTTT
.	16	once	TRBJ2-3	TRBV6-5	CASSYSSGSFTDTQYF	TGTGCCAGCAGTTACTCGAGTGGTAGTTTCACAGATACGCAGTATTTT
TRBD1	12	.	TRBJ1-2	TRBV30	CAWTTGGGGYTF	TGTGCCTGGACTACAGGGGGTGGAGGCTACACCTTC
TRBD1	15	.	TRBJ1-1	TRBV28	CASMRQGGVNTEAFF	TGTGCCAGCATGAGACAGGGTGGGGTGAACACTGAAGCTTTCTTT
.	14	.	TRBJ1-1	TRBV9	CASSPQAGNTEAFF	TGTGCCAGCAGCCCCCAGGCGGGGAACACTGAAGCTTTCTTT
TRBD2	17	once	TRBJ2-4	TRBV13	CASSPTLTSGAKNIQYF	TGTGCCAGCAGCCCTACTCTGACTAGCGGGGCCAAAAACATTCAGTACTTC
.	16	.	TRBJ2-3	TRBV27	CASHLWGPRAHDTQYF	TGTGCCAGCCACCTGTGGGGGCCGCGGGCACACGATACGCAGTATTTT
TRBD1	16	.	TRBJ1-4	TRBV5-1	CASSLPGQPTNEKLFF	TGCGCCAGCAGCTTACCGGGACAGCCAACTAATGAAAAACTGTTTTTT
.	13	once	TRBJ1-3	TRBV29-1	CSVGGGSGNTIYF	TGCAGCGTGGGGGGTGGGTCTGGAAACACCATATATTTT